The entry that follows covers one T cell receptor (beta chain) sequence. Antigen specificity is unknown. Sequenced by immunoSEQ multiplex PCR; TCRdb stores in-frame clones only, minus some. Of some 97,000 clones listed, about 94% were seen once; the top ten hold over 1%. The sample comes from a study of siplizumab effects on memory and regulatory T cells. Study results and caveats: The study found that mappable alloreactive CD4+ clones averaged roughly 70% Treg-derived with siplizumab and approximately 27% in controls. Naive or memory phenotype was unassignable for roughly 75-96% of proliferating CD4+ or CD8+ clones.

Germline V CDR1 and CDR2: SNHLY, FYNNEI. V was cut by 2 bases and J by 1 base, with 16 bases left in between. The CDR3 loop spans 17 amino acids. The receptor's source is a human donor in good health. This chain links TRBV2 with TRBJ2-3; unclear D gene. Sequenced input: non-Treg CD4+ T cells sorted from blood. CDR3 residues: CASSESGVYRRTDTQYF. DNA of the CDR3: TGTGCCAGCAGTGAAAGTGGCGTATACCGCCGCACAGATACGCAGTATTTT.